Presented here are 13 T cell receptor beta chains from one specimen sequenced in a study of chemoradiotherapy in HPV16-positive cancers. TCRdb's table, derived via immunoSEQ multiplex PCR, lists solely in-frame clones and lacks some. The sample holds approximately 5,000 clones; just under 80% are singletons and the top ten take around 15%. The sequenced sample was tumor tissue, obtained from a patient who underwent chemoradiotherapy. Receptors were obtained from a human donor with HPV-associated anogenital cancer.

This clone was seen only a few times. The chain recombines TRBV2 with TRBJ2-7, with 7 bases aligning to TRBD2. The V and J ends lost 2 bases and 7 bases, in that order; junction bases with no gene match: 11. Germline V gives CDR1 SNHLY, CDR2 FYNNEI. The CDR3 loop spans 15 amino acids. The CDR3 DNA reads TGTGCCAGCAGTGAACGTCGGGCGGGGGTCCGGGAGCAGTACTTC. Protein: CASSERRAGVREQYF.

The chain has TRBV5-1 and TRBJ1-3; perhaps TRBD1 as D (6 bases). V lost 4 bases, J lost 5 bases, and 13 bases lay in between. The CDR3 consists of 14 residues. Germline values: CDR1 SGHRS, CDR2 YFSETQ. CDR3 in amino acids: CASSQGTGRNTIYF. The CDR3 nucleotides are TGCGCCAGCAGCCAGGGGACCGGGAGAAACACCATATATTTT.

This chain connects TRBV7-3 to TRBJ2-1; 9 bases fit TRBD1. The CDR3 runs 14 residues. Germline V lookup: CDR1 SGHTA, CDR2 FQGTGA. Trimming removed 4 bases from V and 7 bases from J; junction bases left unmatched: 5. The CDR3 DNA reads TGTGCCAGCAGCTCGGGACAGGGTGGGAATGAGCAGTTCTTC. Protein: CASSSGQGGNEQFF.

The V and J genes are TRBV10-2 and TRBJ2-3; D not certain. The V gene lost 0 bases and the J gene lost 2 bases, with 15 bases spanning the gap. CDR1 and CDR2 (germline): WSHSY, SAAADI. The CDR3 sequence is 17 residues long. The CDR3 DNA is TGCGCCAGCAGTGAGTCTTCTGGGCGGCAACTCACAGATACGCAGTATTTT. Its protein is CASSESSGRQLTDTQYF.

V is TRBV6-1 and J is TRBJ1-1; 11 positions agree with TRBD1. The V gene's germline CDR1 is MNHNS and CDR2 SASEGT. The CDR3 has 16 amino acids. Losses at the gene ends were 3 bases for V and 5 bases for J; bases not matched to a gene: 8. DNA of the CDR3: TGTGCCAGCAGTGACCCGGGACAGGGGGTAGATACTGAAGCTTTCTTT. This translates into CASSDPGQGVDTEAFF.

V usage is TRBV15 and J usage is TRBJ1-1; TRBD1 is a possible D gene (5 bases). The ends were cut back, 3 bases at V and 5 bases at J, with 10 bases in the middle. CDR1 is LNHNV and CDR2 is YYDKDF in the germline V gene (reference sequence). The length of the CDR3 is 13 residues. The CDR3 loop is CATSRGGETEAFF. DNA of the CDR3: TGTGCCACCAGCAGGGGGGGAGAAACTGAAGCTTTCTTT.

There are a few counts of this clone. The chain has TRBV6-1 and TRBJ1-6; no definite D call. The CDR3 consists of 13 residues. CDR1 and CDR2 from the germline V gene are MNHNS and SASEGT. Trimming took off 2 bases at V and 8 bases at J, with 7 bases between the two ends. The CDR3 reads CASSESRDSPLHF. The CDR3 DNA follows: TGTGCCAGCAGTGAATCGCGGGATTCACCCCTCCACTTT.

The chain couples TRBV2 to TRBJ1-2, with a tentative D call TRBD1 (5 bases). Trimming took off 7 bases at V and 4 bases at J, with 16 bases between the two ends. Germline V CDR1 and CDR2: SNHLY, FYNNEI. The CDR3 covers 14 residues. Here the CDR3 reads CASKFRDGLYGYTF. DNA of the CDR3: TGTGCCAGCAAATTCCGGGACGGCCTCTATGGCTACACCTTC.

This chain connects TRBV28 to TRBJ2-7; the match to TRBD1 covers 8 bases. The CDR3 sequence is 15 residues long. V shed 2 bases and J 6 bases; nucleotides not matched to a gene: 9. Per germline, CDR1 MDHEN and CDR2 SYDVKM. The CDR3 DNA follows: TGTGCCAGCAGTTTAGGGGCCCAGGGGGCTGGCGAGCAGTACTTC. Encoded protein: CASSLGAQGAGEQYF.

The V and J genes are TRBV7-9 and TRBJ2-1; a weak D match, TRBD1 (6 bases). The CDR3 is 15 amino acids. V shed 3 bases and J shed 6 bases, with 15 bases lying between them. Germline V gene sequence: CDR1 SEHNR, CDR2 FQNEAQ (reference sequence). The CDR3 sequence: CASSFGTRMGNEQFF. The CDR3 DNA sequence: TGTGCCAGCAGCTTTGGGACAAGGATGGGCAATGAGCAGTTCTTC.

This clone was seen a handful of times. The V gene is TRBV7-9, the J gene TRBJ1-6; unclear D gene. Per the germline V gene, CDR1 is SEHNR and CDR2 is FQNEAQ (reference sequence). The length of the CDR3 is 14 residues. V lost 1 base and J lost 4, with 5 bases in between. The CDR3 DNA is TGTGCCAGCAGCTTAGAGCAGTATAATTCACCCCTCCACTTT. Translation gives CASSLEQYNSPLHF.

CDR3 loop: CASSTGLARQETQYF. DNA of the CDR3: TGTGCCAGCAGTACGGGACTAGCGCGTCAAGAGACCCAGTACTTC. This chain links TRBV6-8 with TRBJ2-5; 10 nucleotides align to TRBD2. This CDR3 has 15 residues. V gave up 5 bases and J gave up 2 bases; unmatched junction bases: 5. Germline CDR1 is MNHGY and CDR2 is SAAAGT.

The sample holds one count of this clone. The V and J genes are TRBV10-1 and TRBJ2-2, with 8 bases matching TRBD2. Unmatched junction bases numbered 4, after V lost 2 bases and J lost 5 bases. Per the germline V gene, CDR1 is WNHNN and CDR2 is SYGVQD (reference sequence). There are 15 residues in the CDR3. DNA for the CDR3: TGCGCCAGCAGTGAGACACGGGGGGGGACCGGGGAGCTGTTTTTT. Its translation: CASSETRGGTGELFF.